The sequence of this T cell receptor (beta chain) was determined in a study of CD8 T cells in Susac syndrome. Trimming pared 0 bases from V and 5 bases from J, leaving 14 bases between. The germline V gene encodes CDR1 SGDLS and CDR2 YYNGEE. This CDR3 region has 16 residues. Reverse transcription of roughly 0.5 to 1 ug RNA was performed with random hexamers. TCRdb redid the calling of the immunoSEQ multiplex PCR reads with MiXCR, one entry per CDR3 protein. The sample yields around 280,000 distinct CDR3 sequences, approximately 90% seen once. In blood CD8+ and CD4+ T cells, TCR beta underwent sequencing.

This receptor was obtained from a human donor with multiple sclerosis. V gene TRBV9 combines with J gene TRBJ1-4; the D is unclear. Sequencing was performed on CD4+ T cells from PBMCs. The CDR3 loop reads CASSVGQRAENEKLFF. The DNA for the CDR3 is TGTGCCAGCAGCGTAGGGCAAAGGGCAGAGAATGAAAAACTGTTTTTT.